Each of the 19 T cell receptor beta chains below was sequenced from the same sample in a study of CD8+CD57+ T cells in acquired aplastic anemia. The TCR beta profiling, which covered VDJ combination and CDR3 sequence, was carried out using genomic DNA as the template. TCRdb recomputed calls from the reads with MiXCR, one row per CDR3 protein. Found here are about half a million distinct CDR3 sequences, around 30% of them singletons; the top ten hold about 0.8%. The patients chosen for sequencing had shown expansion of CD8+CD57+ cells (detected by flow cytometry). The specimen was sorted CD4+, CD8+, or CD8+CD57+ T cells (not recorded which) from PBMCs. These receptors were collected from a human donor with aplastic anemia.

This clonotype was observed a handful of times. The V call is TRBV4-1, the J call TRBJ2-5; 7 nucleotides agree with TRBD2. CDR1 and CDR2 from the germline V gene are MGHRA and YSYEKL. This CDR3 has 15 residues. V shed 1 base, J shed 5 bases, and the junction held 7 bases outside the gene matches. For the CDR3, the DNA is TGCGCCAGCAGCCAAGGACTAGCCGACCGGGAGACCCAGTACTTC. The encoded protein is CASSQGLADRETQYF.

This clonotype was seen a few times. The J gene is TRBJ1-4, the V gene TRBV12-3 or TRBV12-4; D perhaps matches TRBD1 (6 bases). The germline V and J ends were trimmed by 6 bases and 5 bases, with 10 bases remaining between them. CDR3 length equals 13 residues. CDR3: CASSFTGNEKLFF. DNA for the CDR3: TGTGCCAGCAGCTTTACAGGGAATGAAAAACTGTTTTTT.

This clonotype is a singleton in its sample. The chain employs TRBV27 and TRBJ1-4; 9 positions agree with TRBD1. This CDR3 is built from 16 residues. Germline V gene sequence: CDR1 MNHEY, CDR2 SMNVEV (reference sequence). V was clipped by 5 bases and J by 10 bases; unmatched bases: 14. The CDR3 DNA follows: TGTGCCAGCAGTCTACCGGACAGGGGAGGTGTCGCAAAACTGTTTTTT. Translated, it gives CASSLPDRGGVAKLFF.

This clonotype was counted at least ten times. The chain carries TRBV4-2 and TRBJ1-6; D is unclear. This CDR3 is built from 13 residues. From germline, CDR1 is LGHNA and CDR2 YNFKEQ. Trimming pared 0 bases from V and 9 bases from J, leaving 6 bases between. This CDR3 reads CASSQDQVSPLHF. For the CDR3, the DNA is TGTGCCAGCAGCCAAGATCAGGTTTCACCCCTCCACTTT.

The chain links TRBV10-2 to TRBJ1-5; a weak D match, TRBD1 (5 bases). Germline values: CDR1 WSHSY, CDR2 SAAADI. This CDR3 has 14 residues. Trimming stripped 0 bases from V and 6 bases from J, with 9 bases between. Written as DNA, the CDR3 is TGCGCCAGCAGTGAGTCGACGGGGGTTCAGCCCCAGCATTTT. This encodes CASSESTGVQPQHF.

This clonotype has a count of ten or more. The chain carries TRBV19 and TRBJ2-7; 12 positions agree with TRBD2. Germline CDR1 is LNHDA and CDR2 is SQIVND (reference sequence). The ends lost 4 bases at V and 1 base at J; junction bases unmatched: 5. This CDR3 has 16 amino acids. DNA of the CDR3: TGTGCCAGTAGTACCTCCGGGACTAGCGGGTCCTACGAGCAGTACTTC. Encoded protein: CASSTSGTSGSYEQYF. Variable domain in full (rest from reference TRBV19 and TRBJ2-7): DGGITQSPKYLFRKEGQNVTLSCEQNLNHDAMYWYRQDPGQGLRLIYYSQIVNDFQKGDIAEGYSVSREKKESFPLTVTSAQKNPTAFYLCASSTSGTSGSYEQYFGPGTRLTVT.

In the case of this clonotype: A clone one base away is much larger, so this may be a read error. The chain recombines TRBV19 with TRBJ1-2, with no clear D. CDR3 length equals 14 residues. CDR1 is LNHDA, CDR2 SQIVND, per germline (reference sequence). CDR3 protein: CASSFLEANYGYAF. CDR3 nucleotides: TGTGCCAGTAGTTTTCTGGAGGCTAACTATGGCTACGCCTTC.

J is TRBJ1-2 and V is TRBV5-1; 9 bases are a match to TRBD1. Germline lookup yields CDR1 SGHRS and CDR2 YFSETQ. The V segment lost 2 bases and the J segment 8 bases; nucleotides outside the gene matches: 10. The CDR3 loop spans 15 amino acids. The CDR3: CASSFNSGQGDGYTF. DNA for the CDR3: TGCGCCAGCAGCTTCAATTCGGGACAGGGAGACGGCTACACCTTC. The complete variable domain, with remaining parts taken from reference TRBV5-1 and TRBJ1-2, reads KAGVTQTPRYLIKTRGQQVTLSCSPISGHRSVSWYQQTPGQGLQFLFEYFSETQRNKGNFPGRFSGRQFSNSRSEMNVSTLELGDSALYLCASSFNSGQGDGYTFGSGTRLTVV.

This clonotype was recorded a few times. This chain connects TRBV19 to TRBJ1-1; D is unresolved. CDR3 length: 14 amino acids. With 0 bases removed from V and 0 bases from J, the gap between germline ends came to 5 bases. The germline gives CDR1 LNHDA, CDR2 SQIVND (reference sequence). The CDR3 DNA reads as TGTGCCAGTAGTATAGATCTTGTGAACACTGAAGCTTTCTTT. Its protein product is CASSIDLVNTEAFF.

The chain joins TRBV5-1 to TRBJ2-1; no reliable D call. The CDR3 runs 12 residues. Germline V CDR1 and CDR2: SGHRS, YFSETQ. The V end was cut by 0 bases, the J end by 8 bases, with 6 bases between. This chain's CDR3 is CASSLDADEQFF. DNA for the CDR3: TGCGCCAGCAGCTTGGACGCGGATGAGCAGTTCTTC.

This sequence joins TRBV7-2 and TRBJ2-7; D tentatively fits TRBD1 or TRBD2 (5 bases each). V was pared by 6 bases and J by 8 bases, with 17 bases between. The germline gives CDR1 SGHTA, CDR2 FQGNSA. This CDR3 has 13 amino acids. The CDR3 sequence: CASRYIGTAKQYF. DNA of the CDR3: TGTGCCAGCAGGTACATTGGGACGGCAAAGCAGTACTTC.

The chain carries TRBV12-3 or TRBV12-4 and TRBJ2-7; D unresolved. There are 14 residues in the CDR3. The V end was cut by 4 bases, the J end by 4 bases, with 14 bases between. In DNA, the CDR3 is TGTGCCAGCAGTTCTTTGTCGGAGACGTACGAGCAGTACTTC. This translates into CASSSLSETYEQYF.

This clonotype turned up a few times. The CDR3 here is CASSTGDGEQFF. The CDR3 coding sequence is TGTGCCAGTAGTACAGGCGACGGTGAGCAGTTCTTC. The chain employs TRBV19 and TRBJ2-1; D unresolved. Trimming shortened V by 4 bases and J by 9 bases, and 10 bases separated the two germline ends. Per germline, CDR1 LNHDA and CDR2 SQIVND (reference sequence). This CDR3 is built from 12 residues.

In its sample, this clonotype was seen a few times. The rearrangement uses TRBV11-2 and TRBJ2-7, with TRBD2 matching 12 bases. This CDR3 has 18 amino acids. Trimming took 5 bases from V and 0 from J; bases not matched to a gene: 11. Germline CDR1 reads SGHAT; CDR2 reads FQNNGV. CDR3 sequence (DNA): TGTGCCAGCAGCCGAATCAGGACTAGCGGGGCGAGCTCCTACGAGCAGTACTTC. Its translation is CASSRIRTSGASSYEQYF.

This clonotype was seen a handful of times. The V call is TRBV7-9, the J call TRBJ2-7; 11 bases are a match to TRBD1. The V and J ends lost 2 bases and 4 bases, in that order; junction bases with no gene match: 7. Looked up from germline, CDR1 is SEHNR and CDR2 is FQNEAQ (reference sequence). The CDR3 extends over 16 amino acids. CDR3 nucleotides: TGTGCCAGCAGCTTACTGTCCGGACAGGGGGCATACGAGCAGTACTTC. Amino acids: CASSLLSGQGAYEQYF.

Concerning this clonotype: This CDR3 fails to terminate in the conserved phenylalanine or tryptophan, so it likely reflects a read error. The V and J genes are TRBV19 and TRBJ2-3; TRBD2 aligns across 12 bases. CDR3 length equals 16 residues. The V gene end was trimmed by 9 bases and the J gene end by 3 bases; junction bases not matched to a gene: 10. From germline, CDR1 is LNHDA and CDR2 SQIVND (reference sequence). CDR3 bases: TGTGCCAGCAGTTCTCTAGCGGGGGGGCATACAGATACGCAGTATTCT. Its protein product is CASSSLAGGHTDTQYS.

The table lists this clonotype with a few counts. The chain is built from TRBV20-1 and TRBJ1-5; weak D call: TRBD1 (6 bases). V was trimmed by 6 bases and J by 0 bases, leaving 12 bases between them. Germline V gene data show CDR1 as DFQATT and CDR2 as SNEGSKA (reference sequence). The CDR3 length is 14 residues. CDR3 in DNA: TGCAGTGCAAAGAAGGACAGTAGCAATCAGCCCCAGCATTTT. Translated, it gives CSAKKDSSNQPQHF.

The V and J genes are TRBV24-1 and TRBJ1-6; TRBD1 is a possible D gene (6 bases). CDR3 length: 16 amino acids. Trimming left V 4 bases short and J 5 bases short, with 14 bases between. CDR1 and CDR2 from the germline V gene are KGHDR and SFDVKD. In nucleotides, the CDR3 is TGTGCCACCAGTGAAATGGGGGCAGTCAATAATTCACCCCTCCACTTT. Its translation is CATSEMGAVNNSPLHF.

This clonotype was found many times. V and J are TRBV7-2 and TRBJ1-6; D call uncertain. The CDR3 totals 12 residues. Germline values: CDR1 SGHTA, CDR2 FQGNSA. The V gene lost 6 bases and the J gene lost 8 bases, with 8 bases spanning the gap. The CDR3, as DNA: TGTGCCAGCAGACCCGATGATTCACCCCTCCACTTT. Amino acid sequence: CASRPDDSPLHF.